A selection of T cell receptor beta chains follows, all from one sample in a study of Graves' ophthalmopathy and Graves' hyperthyroidism. MiXCR was run by TCRdb on the multiplex PCR reads, yielding one entry per CDR3 protein. The table includes 340,000 or so distinct CDR3 sequences, 17% detected once. Source material: peripheral blood. The receptor set was obtained from an adult man with Graves' ophthalmopathy. Each CDR3 is given with its conserved first and last residue. The D gene is left open where the match is weak. A clone size is listed for some rows: how often the clone was seen (once, few, many), or a class if it is expanded.

d_gene: .; abundance: many; j_gene: TRBJ2-7; v_gene: TRBV4-2; CDR3aa: CASSPSYSGVGDEQYF; CDR3nt: TGTGCCAGCAGCCCCTCCTATTCGGGGGTAGGGGACGAGCAGTACTTC
d_gene: .; abundance: .; j_gene: TRBJ2-7; v_gene: TRBV20-1; CDR3aa: CSVLLKYEQSF; CDR3nt: TGCAGTGTACTGCTTAAATACGAGCAGTCCTTC
d_gene: TRBD2; abundance: .; j_gene: TRBJ2-5; v_gene: TRBV20-1; CDR3aa: CSARPPGLAQETQYF; CDR3nt: TGCAGTGCTAGACCCCCGGGACTAGCTCAAGAGACCCAGTACTTC
d_gene: .; abundance: many; j_gene: TRBJ1-5; v_gene: TRBV24-1; CDR3aa: CATSDTGPNQPQHF; CDR3nt: TGTGCCACCAGTGATACGGGCCCCAATCAGCCCCAGCATTTT
d_gene: TRBD2; abundance: many; j_gene: TRBJ2-7; v_gene: TRBV20-1; CDR3aa: CSARKGLAGEEQYF; CDR3nt: TGCAGTGCTAGAAAAGGACTAGCGGGGGAAGAGCAGTACTTC
d_gene: TRBD2; abundance: many; j_gene: TRBJ2-7; v_gene: TRBV6-4; CDR3aa: CASSPGRTSGSWSSYEQYF; CDR3nt: TGTGCCAGCAGTCCGGGCCGGACTAGCGGGAGTTGGAGCTCCTACGAGCAGTACTTC
d_gene: .; abundance: many; j_gene: TRBJ2-7; v_gene: TRBV27; CDR3aa: CASSLSQGAHEQYF; CDR3nt: TGTGCCAGCAGTTTGTCACAGGGTGCCCACGAGCAGTACTTC
d_gene: .; abundance: many; j_gene: TRBJ2-7; v_gene: TRBV20-1; CDR3aa: CSARRVYEQYF; CDR3nt: TGCAGTGCTCGGAGGGTCTACGAGCAGTACTTC
d_gene: TRBD2; abundance: .; j_gene: TRBJ2-7; v_gene: TRBV28; CDR3aa: CASSPRDYLSYEQYF; CDR3nt: TGTGCCAGCAGCCCCAGGGACTATCTCTCCTACGAGCAGTACTTC
d_gene: .; abundance: many; j_gene: TRBJ2-5; v_gene: TRBV6-1; CDR3aa: CASSEERGQTQYF; CDR3nt: TGTGCCAGCAGTGAAGAACGGGGACAGACCCAGTACTTC
d_gene: .; abundance: many; j_gene: TRBJ2-7; v_gene: TRBV7-2; CDR3aa: CASSREQYF; CDR3nt: TGTGCCAGCAGCAGGGAGCAGTACTTC
d_gene: TRBD2; abundance: many; j_gene: TRBJ2-7; v_gene: TRBV2; CDR3aa: CASRDRTSPRGEQYF; CDR3nt: TGTGCCAGCAGAGACAGGACTAGCCCCCGAGGCGAGCAGTACTTC
d_gene: .; abundance: few; j_gene: TRBJ2-5; v_gene: TRBV4-1; CDR3aa: CASSQNGRQQETQYF; CDR3nt: TGCGCCAGCAGCCAAAACGGCAGACAACAAGAGACCCAGTACTTC
d_gene: .; abundance: many; j_gene: TRBJ2-2; v_gene: TRBV6-5; CDR3aa: CASRLTRETGELFF; CDR3nt: TGTGCCAGCCGTTTAACTAGAGAGACCGGGGAGCTGTTTTTT
d_gene: TRBD1; abundance: many; j_gene: TRBJ2-7; v_gene: TRBV29-1; CDR3aa: CSVGSGQLHEQYF; CDR3nt: TGCAGCGTTGGTTCGGGACAGCTCCACGAGCAGTACTTC
d_gene: .; abundance: many; j_gene: TRBJ2-7; v_gene: TRBV30; CDR3aa: CAWSVNRPYEQYF; CDR3nt: TGTGCCTGGAGTGTGAACAGGCCCTACGAGCAGTACTTC
d_gene: .; abundance: many; j_gene: TRBJ2-7; v_gene: TRBV24-1; CDR3aa: CATSDLREQYF; CDR3nt: TGTGCCACCAGTGATCTCAGAGAGCAGTACTTC
d_gene: .; abundance: many; j_gene: TRBJ2-2; v_gene: TRBV2; CDR3aa: CASRMGAGDTGELFF; CDR3nt: TGTGCCAGCAGGATGGGGGCGGGAGATACCGGGGAGCTGTTTTTT
d_gene: .; abundance: many; j_gene: TRBJ1-1; v_gene: TRBV18; CDR3aa: CASSRERGTEAFF; CDR3nt: TGTGCCAGCTCACGAGAAAGGGGGACTGAAGCTTTCTTT
d_gene: .; abundance: many; j_gene: TRBJ1-1; v_gene: TRBV19; CDR3aa: CASSQSNRGRVLVPEAFF; CDR3nt: TGTGCCAGTAGTCAATCAAATAGGGGGAGGGTCCTGGTCCCTGAAGCTTTCTTT
d_gene: .; abundance: .; j_gene: TRBJ1-2; v_gene: TRBV7-2; CDR3aa: CASSPSYDGYTF; CDR3nt: TGTGCCAGCAGCCCCAGCTACGATGGCTACACCTTC
d_gene: .; abundance: many; j_gene: TRBJ1-1; v_gene: TRBV27; CDR3aa: CASSFDRNTEAFF; CDR3nt: TGTGCCAGCAGTTTCGACAGGAACACTGAAGCTTTCTTT
d_gene: .; abundance: few; j_gene: TRBJ2-7; v_gene: TRBV11-2; CDR3aa: CAISLHYEQSF; CDR3nt: TGTGCCATCAGCTTACACTACGAGCAGTCCTTC
d_gene: TRBD1; abundance: many; j_gene: TRBJ1-3; v_gene: TRBV7-2; CDR3aa: CASSPQGVSGNTIYF; CDR3nt: TGTGCCAGCAGCCCACAGGGGGTTTCTGGAAACACCATATATTTT
d_gene: TRBD1; abundance: many; j_gene: TRBJ1-1; v_gene: TRBV2; CDR3aa: CASSQGDNLNTEAFF; CDR3nt: TGTGCCAGCAGCCAGGGGGACAACTTGAACACTGAAGCTTTCTTT
d_gene: .; abundance: many; j_gene: TRBJ1-1; v_gene: TRBV6-2/TRBV6-3; CDR3aa: CASSYDPNTEAFF; CDR3nt: TGTGCCAGCAGTTACGATCCAAACACTGAAGCTTTCTTT
d_gene: .; abundance: .; j_gene: TRBJ1-6; v_gene: TRBV20-1; CDR3aa: CSARDGRSNNSPLHF; CDR3nt: TGCAGTGCTAGAGATGGCAGGTCGAATAATTCACCCCTCCACTTT
d_gene: .; abundance: many; j_gene: TRBJ1-2; v_gene: TRBV30; CDR3aa: CAWSVLSNYGYTF; CDR3nt: TGTGCCTGGAGTGTACTATCCAACTATGGCTACACCTTC
d_gene: .; abundance: many; j_gene: TRBJ2-5; v_gene: TRBV7-2; CDR3aa: CASSVGGAVSQETQYF; CDR3nt: TGTGCCAGCAGCGTAGGGGGTGCCGTATCCCAAGAGACCCAGTACTTC
d_gene: .; abundance: many; j_gene: TRBJ1-6; v_gene: TRBV6-1; CDR3aa: CASSEAVLYSNSPLHF; CDR3nt: TGTGCCAGCAGTGAAGCGGTTTTATACAGTAATTCACCCCTCCACTTT
d_gene: .; abundance: .; j_gene: TRBJ1-5; v_gene: TRBV6-1; CDR3aa: CASRPTRWSNQPQHF; CDR3nt: TGTGCCAGCAGACCGACTCGGTGGAGCAATCAGCCCCAGCATTTT
d_gene: TRBD1; abundance: many; j_gene: TRBJ1-2; v_gene: TRBV30; CDR3aa: CAWSTRDRDGYGYTF; CDR3nt: TGTGCCTGGAGTACTCGGGACAGGGACGGCTATGGCTACACCTTC
d_gene: .; abundance: many; j_gene: TRBJ2-2; v_gene: TRBV11-2; CDR3aa: CASSLLLAQRGGNTGELFF; CDR3nt: TGTGCCAGCAGCTTACTTCTAGCCCAACGGGGAGGGAACACCGGGGAGCTGTTTTTT
d_gene: .; abundance: many; j_gene: TRBJ1-5; v_gene: TRBV12-3/TRBV12-4; CDR3aa: CASSRSMGGQPQHF; CDR3nt: TGTGCCAGCAGTCGATCCATGGGGGGTCAGCCCCAGCATTTT
d_gene: .; abundance: many; j_gene: TRBJ2-5; v_gene: TRBV12-3/TRBV12-4; CDR3aa: CASSSSRETQYF; CDR3nt: TGTGCCAGCAGCTCTAGCCGGGAGACCCAGTACTTC
d_gene: TRBD2; abundance: many; j_gene: TRBJ2-5; v_gene: TRBV9; CDR3aa: CASSVAGGLALETQYF; CDR3nt: TGTGCCAGCAGCGTAGCGGGGGGACTAGCTTTGGAGACCCAGTACTTC
d_gene: .; abundance: many; j_gene: TRBJ2-5; v_gene: TRBV4-2; CDR3aa: CASSDTGRTGQETQYF; CDR3nt: TGTGCCAGCAGCGATACTGGACGCACAGGACAAGAGACCCAGTACTTC
d_gene: .; abundance: many; j_gene: TRBJ2-2; v_gene: TRBV9; CDR3aa: CASSASGTPTGELFF; CDR3nt: TGTGCCAGCAGCGCATCCGGGACTCCCACCGGGGAGCTGTTTTTT
d_gene: .; abundance: few; j_gene: TRBJ2-5; v_gene: TRBV6-2/TRBV6-3; CDR3aa: CASSYSNPRETQYF; CDR3nt: TGTGCCAGCAGTTACTCCAACCCCAGGGAGACCCAGTACTTC
d_gene: .; abundance: many; j_gene: TRBJ2-7; v_gene: TRBV2; CDR3aa: CASSAPEDLHEQYF; CDR3nt: TGTGCCAGCAGTGCCCCCGAGGATCTCCACGAGCAGTACTTC
d_gene: .; abundance: many; j_gene: TRBJ2-4; v_gene: TRBV11-2; CDR3aa: CASSQGRGDIQYF; CDR3nt: TGTGCCAGCAGCCAGGGACGAGGGGACATTCAGTACTTC
d_gene: TRBD1; abundance: few; j_gene: TRBJ2-7; v_gene: TRBV7-2; CDR3aa: CASSPWTGGFYEQYF; CDR3nt: TGTGCCAGCAGCCCCTGGACAGGGGGCTTCTACGAGCAGTACTTC
d_gene: .; abundance: many; j_gene: TRBJ1-1; v_gene: TRBV30; CDR3aa: CAWSVGLMNTEAFF; CDR3nt: TGTGCCTGGAGCGTCGGGTTGATGAACACTGAAGCTTTCTTT
d_gene: .; abundance: many; j_gene: TRBJ1-1; v_gene: TRBV19; CDR3aa: CASTDPRGTGDTEAFF; CDR3nt: TGTGCCAGTACCGATCCAAGGGGGACGGGAGACACTGAAGCTTTCTTT
d_gene: .; abundance: many; j_gene: TRBJ1-5; v_gene: TRBV20-1; CDR3aa: CSSQGPNQPQHF; CDR3nt: TGCAGCTCACAGGGTCCCAACCAGCCCCAGCATTTT
d_gene: TRBD1; abundance: many; j_gene: TRBJ2-7; v_gene: TRBV18; CDR3aa: CASSPRTGRSNDEQYF; CDR3nt: TGTGCCAGCTCACCCCGGACAGGGAGAAGTAACGACGAGCAGTACTTC
d_gene: TRBD2; abundance: once; j_gene: TRBJ2-2; v_gene: TRBV11-2; CDR3aa: CASSPPRGATGELFF; CDR3nt: TGTGCCAGCAGTCCCCCGCGGGGGGCTACCGGGGAGCTGTTTTTT
d_gene: .; abundance: many; j_gene: TRBJ2-7; v_gene: TRBV20-1; CDR3aa: CSARKQLYEQYF; CDR3nt: TGCAGTGCTAGGAAGCAGCTCTACGAGCAGTACTTC
d_gene: TRBD1; abundance: many; j_gene: TRBJ1-5; v_gene: TRBV19; CDR3aa: CASGGQGFNQPQHF; CDR3nt: TGTGCCAGTGGTGGACAGGGCTTCAATCAGCCCCAGCATTTT
d_gene: .; abundance: many; j_gene: TRBJ1-1; v_gene: TRBV20-1; CDR3aa: CSAVPGTILHTEAFF; CDR3nt: TGCAGTGCCGTTCCCGGGACGATCCTCCACACTGAAGCTTTCTTT
d_gene: TRBD1; abundance: many; j_gene: TRBJ1-2; v_gene: TRBV12-3/TRBV12-4; CDR3aa: CASSPTGAGYTF; CDR3nt: TGTGCCAGCAGTCCGACAGGGGCCGGCTACACCTTC
d_gene: .; abundance: once; j_gene: TRBJ1-1; v_gene: TRBV6-2/TRBV6-3; CDR3aa: CASSYAGASSSEAFF; CDR3nt: TGTGCCAGCAGTTACGCGGGGGCATCTTCCAGTGAAGCTTTCTTT
d_gene: .; abundance: many; j_gene: TRBJ2-3; v_gene: TRBV30; CDR3aa: CAWSPGGTDTQYF; CDR3nt: TGTGCCTGGAGTCCAGGGGGCACAGATACGCAGTATTTT
d_gene: .; abundance: many; j_gene: TRBJ2-7; v_gene: TRBV29-1; CDR3aa: CSASRALGYEQYF; CDR3nt: TGCAGCGCCAGCAGGGCGCTTGGCTACGAGCAGTACTTC
d_gene: TRBD1; abundance: many; j_gene: TRBJ2-5; v_gene: TRBV11-2; CDR3aa: CASSAGGNQETQYF; CDR3nt: TGTGCCAGCAGCGCAGGGGGAAACCAAGAGACCCAGTACTTC
d_gene: .; abundance: many; j_gene: TRBJ2-5; v_gene: TRBV6-1; CDR3aa: CASSHQGYQYF; CDR3nt: TGTGCCAGCAGCCATCAGGGGTACCAGTACTTC
d_gene: .; abundance: many; j_gene: TRBJ2-5; v_gene: TRBV6-5; CDR3aa: CASSYSGAGTQYF; CDR3nt: TGTGCCAGCAGTTACTCGGGGGCAGGGACCCAGTACTTC